This T cell receptor (beta chain) was sequenced in a study of blood T cell repertoires in COVID-19. In the study overall: From the United States, Italy and Spain came samples of acute and convalescent COVID-19. Nucleic acid was either cDNA or gDNA, and it came from T cells, B-cell-depleted T cells, or PBMCs.

Study processing details: Amplifying reference gene primers gave estimates of nucleated cell counts. Only in-frame clones appear in the TCRdb table, and some are missing; sequencing was by immunoSEQ multiplex PCR. V and J calls and clone size follow that table, whereas D and trimming were derived from the DNA. The sample yields some 98,000 clones, approximately 82% seen once. This CDR3 contains 13 residues. Germline V gene lookup returns CDR1 SGDLS and CDR2 YYNGEE. Trimming stripped 8 bases from V and 13 bases from J, with 21 bases between. Sequencing input: peripheral blood. This chain links TRBV9 with TRBJ1-4; D might be TRBD1 (5 bases). This clonotype originated in a man in his 70s with active or convalescent COVID-19. CDR3 DNA sequence: TGTGCCAGTTGCCCGGGGGTAGATAATCCACTGTTTTTT. It encodes CASCPGVDNPLFF.